This T cell receptor beta chain was observed in a study of blood T cell repertoires in COVID-19. Study at large: Material from acute and convalescent COVID-19 was sourced from the United States, Italy and Spain. Sources were T cells, B-cell-depleted T cells, or PBMCs; the material itself was cDNA or gDNA.

Trimming removed 3 bases from V and 7 bases from J; junction bases left unmatched: 6. Germline V lookup: CDR1 SGHDN, CDR2 FVKESK. The CDR3 consists of 15 residues. Sequencing used immunoSEQ multiplex PCR; TCRdb keeps in-frame clones, though not all of them. Altogether a few hundred thousand clones are present, 65% to 85% being singletons, with the ten largest covering about 2.1%. The rearrangement links TRBV14 to TRBJ1-2; 12 positions agree with TRBD1. The sequencing input was peripheral blood. The source is a woman aged 55-69 years with acute or convalescent COVID-19. DNA for the CDR3: TGTGCCAGCAGCCAGACCGGGACAGGGGGCTTTGGCTACACCTTC. Translating gives CASSQTGTGGFGYTF.